The entry below gives a single T cell receptor (beta chain) sequence along with its context. Its recognized antigen is unknown. No per-base quality is available; no much larger clone lies one base away. The immunoSEQ Assay, which relies on bias-controlled multiplex PCR amplification of genomic DNA, was used to profile TCRbeta CDR3 regions. In the original analysis: The absolute abundance of each unique TCRbeta CDR3 region was quantified after sequences were collapsed and filtered. Differential abundance was assessed using a binomial (Fisher-equivalent) model and a beta-binomial model in which time-dependent variance fitted from healthy donors was added. Clones with fewer than 5 combined templates were excluded, and clones with Benjamini-Hochberg FDR below 0.01 were called differentially abundant. The form v = (b*log(k)+a)^2 was used to model beta-binomial variance as a function of total template count across the two samples. TCRdb carries this immuneACCESS record with in-frame sequences only. Its versions omit some clonotypes, under half of them owing to an unresolved V gene in the studies checked, with the rest unexplained. D and trimming come from the DNA, and the V and J calls and clone size come from that table. The sample table holds tens of thousands of clones, of which approximately 90% were seen once. Over 15% of the sample comes from the top ten.

No immune events, such as infections, were documented for the healthy donors during the collection period. Healthy-donor blood repertoires served as a training cohort to calibrate time-dependent variance in a beta-binomial model of T-cell clone differential abundance. The training cohort included about ten healthy donors, of whom 3 were female and 7 were male. Donor ages ranged from about 29 to 65 years, with an average of approximately 43 years. Whole blood, obtained from a commercial supplier, was collected from each healthy donor at three time points spaced approximately 15 days apart. Genomic DNA was extracted from unsorted whole blood for immunosequencing. The V and J ends are trimmed by 4 bases and 1 base, leaving 7 bases between them. CDR1 MRHNA and CDR2 SNTAGT are derived from the germline V gene. From the cysteine up to the phenylalanine, the CDR3 has a length of 13 residues. Only CDR3 DNA remains: 39 bases, in frame from the first base.

These data come from a study of identifying expanded T cells in peripheral blood (dated by TCRdb to the late 2010s). For the wider study: Four technical replicates, made by sequencing separate aliquots from the same pool of genomic DNA, were compared pairwise. Findings and caveats that apply to the study as a whole: It was expected by the authors that biological variance in healthy repertoires might increase further over much longer intervals, such as months to years. Across all healthy-donor time intervals, the beta-binomial model significantly lowered both the number of clones called differentially abundant and the false-positive rate. Across all healthy donors, variance in clone template counts between approximately two-week samples was found to increase significantly with total template count. Approximately 1.2 differentially abundant clones were flagged by the binomial model between technical replicates, whereas about 16 and 19 were flagged over approximately two weeks and four weeks, respectively.

The chain couples TRBV6-4 to TRBJ2-5, with the D gene call left open. The sequence was collected from a person aged 18 to 69 in good health. Sequencing used blood. The CDR3 is CASSAGPQETQYF. Here is the DNA: TGTGCCAGCAGTGCCGGGCCCCAAGAGACCCAGTACTTC.